The present T cell receptor beta chain was sequenced within a study of control samples from healthy donors and cancer patients. The V gene lost 1 base and the J gene lost 3 bases, with 8 bases spanning the gap. Germline V gene lookup returns CDR1 LNHNV and CDR2 YYDKDF (reference sequence). The CDR3 consists of 14 residues. Clones were sequenced by immunoSEQ multiplex PCR, and TCRdb holds only the in-frame ones, with some missing. Of about 51,000 clones detected, 89% appear once; the ten largest clones hold 1.5% to 2%. This TCR was recovered from a man aged 40-50 years with colorectal cancer. The sequenced sample was PBMCs. The rearrangement joins TRBV15 to TRBJ2-3, with a possible D match to TRBD1 (6 bases). This chain's CDR3 is CATSRGQGTDTQYF. CDR3 bases: TGTGCCACCAGCAGAGGGCAGGGGACAGATACGCAGTATTTT.